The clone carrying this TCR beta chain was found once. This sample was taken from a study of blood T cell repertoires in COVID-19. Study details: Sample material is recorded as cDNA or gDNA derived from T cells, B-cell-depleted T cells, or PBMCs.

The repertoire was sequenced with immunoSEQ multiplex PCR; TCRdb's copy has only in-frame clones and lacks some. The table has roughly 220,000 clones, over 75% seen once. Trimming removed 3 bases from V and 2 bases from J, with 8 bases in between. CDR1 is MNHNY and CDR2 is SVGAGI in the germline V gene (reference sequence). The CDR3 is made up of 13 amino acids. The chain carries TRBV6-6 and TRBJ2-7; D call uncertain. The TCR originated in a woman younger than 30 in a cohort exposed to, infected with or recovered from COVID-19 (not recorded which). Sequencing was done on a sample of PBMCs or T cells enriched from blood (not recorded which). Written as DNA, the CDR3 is TGTGCCAGCAGTTATTTAGTCGCCTACGAGCAGTACTTC. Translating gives CASSYLVAYEQYF.